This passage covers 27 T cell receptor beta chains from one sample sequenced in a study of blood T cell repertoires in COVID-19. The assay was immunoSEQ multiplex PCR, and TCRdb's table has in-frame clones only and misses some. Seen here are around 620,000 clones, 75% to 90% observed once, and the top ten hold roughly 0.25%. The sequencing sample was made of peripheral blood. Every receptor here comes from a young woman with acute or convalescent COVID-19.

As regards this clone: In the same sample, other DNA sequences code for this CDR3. The chain's CDR3 is CASSVGTGNTEAFF. The CDR3 bases are TGTGCCAGCAGCGTAGGAACAGGGAACACTGAAGCTTTCTTT. The gene calls are TRBV9 and TRBJ1-1, with D possibly matching TRBD1 (5 bases). Per germline, CDR1 SGDLS and CDR2 YYNGEE. V lost 0 bases and J lost 1, with 7 bases in between. This CDR3 contains 14 residues.

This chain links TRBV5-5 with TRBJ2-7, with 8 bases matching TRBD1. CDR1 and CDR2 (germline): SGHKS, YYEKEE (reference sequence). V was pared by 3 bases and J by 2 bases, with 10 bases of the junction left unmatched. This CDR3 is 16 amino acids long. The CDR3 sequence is CASSWDRRGVPYEQYF. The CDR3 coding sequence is TGTGCCAGCAGCTGGGACAGGCGAGGGGTACCCTACGAGCAGTACTTC.

The CDR3 DNA sequence: TGTGCCAGCAGCTTACGGGAAAGGGGCTACACCTTC. This gives the protein CASSLRERGYTF. The rearrangement joins TRBV7-2 to TRBJ1-2; D is uncertain. The CDR3 totals 12 residues. CDR1 is SGHTA, CDR2 FQGNSA, per germline. Trimming removed 2 bases from V and 8 bases from J, with 9 bases in between.

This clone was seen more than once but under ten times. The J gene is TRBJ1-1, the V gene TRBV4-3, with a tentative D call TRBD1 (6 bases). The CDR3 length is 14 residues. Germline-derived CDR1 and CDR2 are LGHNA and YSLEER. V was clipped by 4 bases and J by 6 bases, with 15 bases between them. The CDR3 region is CASSPRQVWAEAFF. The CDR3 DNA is TGCGCCAGCAGCCCGCGACAGGTTTGGGCTGAAGCTTTCTTT.

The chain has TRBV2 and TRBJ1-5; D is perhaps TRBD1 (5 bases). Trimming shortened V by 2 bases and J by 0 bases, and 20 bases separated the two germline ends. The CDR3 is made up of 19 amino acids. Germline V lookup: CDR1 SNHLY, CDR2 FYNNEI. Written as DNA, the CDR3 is TGTGCCAGCAGTGAAAGCGGGACGGCTACCTTCTATAGCAATCAGCCCCAGCATTTT. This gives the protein CASSESGTATFYSNQPQHF. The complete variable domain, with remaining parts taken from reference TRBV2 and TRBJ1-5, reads EPEVTQTPSHQVTQMGQEVILRCVPISNHLYFYWYRQILGQKVEFLVSFYNNEISEKSEIFDDQFSVERPDGSNFTLKIRSTKLEDSAMYFCASSESGTATFYSNQPQHFGDGTRLSIL.

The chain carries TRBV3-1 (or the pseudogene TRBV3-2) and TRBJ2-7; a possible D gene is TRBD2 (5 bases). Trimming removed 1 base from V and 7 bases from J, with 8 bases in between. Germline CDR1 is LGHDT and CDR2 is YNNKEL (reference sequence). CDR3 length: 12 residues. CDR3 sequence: CASSQGTREQYF. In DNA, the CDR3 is TGTGCCAGCAGCCAAGGGACTCGGGAGCAGTACTTC.

The CDR3, as DNA: TGTGCCAGCAGCCCCGACGCCAGGGGGCGCGAGCAGTACTTC. Protein: CASSPDARGREQYF. This chain uses TRBV5-5 with TRBJ2-7; 8 bases are a match to TRBD1. This CDR3 has 14 amino acids. V shed 4 bases and J 6 bases; nucleotides not matched to a gene: 9. Germline CDR1 SGHKS, CDR2 YYEKEE (reference sequence).

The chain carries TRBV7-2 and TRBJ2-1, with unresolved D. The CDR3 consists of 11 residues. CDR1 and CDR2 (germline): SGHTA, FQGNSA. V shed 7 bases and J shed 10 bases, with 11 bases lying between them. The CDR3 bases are TGTGCCAGCACCCTCGGTCTCGAGCAGTTCTTC. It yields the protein CASTLGLEQFF.

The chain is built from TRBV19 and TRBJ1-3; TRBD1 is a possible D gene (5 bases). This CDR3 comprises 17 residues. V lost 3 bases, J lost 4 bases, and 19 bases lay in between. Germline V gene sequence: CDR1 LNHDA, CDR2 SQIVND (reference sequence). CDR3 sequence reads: CASSITIQGVFGNTIYF. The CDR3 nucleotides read TGTGCCAGTAGTATTACGATCCAAGGGGTATTCGGAAACACCATATATTTT.

This CDR3 is CASSGGGADGYTF. The CDR3 nucleotides are TGTGCCAGCAGCGGAGGGGGCGCAGATGGCTACACCTTC. J is TRBJ1-2 and V is TRBV5-4; 7 nucleotides line up with TRBD1. There are 13 residues in the CDR3. The junction had 6 bases not matched to a gene; V was cut back by 4 bases and J by 6 bases. Germline V lookup: CDR1 SGHNT, CDR2 YYREEE (reference sequence).

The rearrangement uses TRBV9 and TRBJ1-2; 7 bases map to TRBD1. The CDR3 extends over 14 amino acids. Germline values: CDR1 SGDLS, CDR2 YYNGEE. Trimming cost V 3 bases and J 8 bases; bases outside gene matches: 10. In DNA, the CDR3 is TGTGCCAGCAGCGACCGACAGGGTCGACTAGGCTACACCTTC. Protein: CASSDRQGRLGYTF.

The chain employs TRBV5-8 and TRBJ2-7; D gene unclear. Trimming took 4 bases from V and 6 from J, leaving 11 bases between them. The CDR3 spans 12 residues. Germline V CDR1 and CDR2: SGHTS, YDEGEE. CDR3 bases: TGTGCCAGCAGCCTCCTGGCCCCCGAGCAGTACTTC. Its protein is CASSLLAPEQYF.

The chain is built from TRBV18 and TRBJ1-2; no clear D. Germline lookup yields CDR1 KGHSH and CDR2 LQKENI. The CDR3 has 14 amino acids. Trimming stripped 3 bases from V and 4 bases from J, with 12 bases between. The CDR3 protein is CASSPTDSIYGYTF. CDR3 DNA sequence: TGTGCCAGCTCACCCACGGATAGCATCTATGGCTACACCTTC.

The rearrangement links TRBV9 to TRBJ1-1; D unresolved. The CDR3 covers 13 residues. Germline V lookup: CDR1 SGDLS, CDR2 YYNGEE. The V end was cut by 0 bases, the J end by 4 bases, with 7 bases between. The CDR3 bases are TGTGCCAGCAGCGTAGATGAGGGCACTGAAGCTTTCTTT. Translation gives CASSVDEGTEAFF.

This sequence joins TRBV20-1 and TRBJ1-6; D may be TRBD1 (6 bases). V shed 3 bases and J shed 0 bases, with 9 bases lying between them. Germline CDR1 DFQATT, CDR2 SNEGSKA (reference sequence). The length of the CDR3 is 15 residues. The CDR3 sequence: CSASKGGSYNSPLHF. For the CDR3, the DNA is TGCAGTGCTAGTAAAGGGGGCTCCTATAATTCACCCCTCCACTTT.

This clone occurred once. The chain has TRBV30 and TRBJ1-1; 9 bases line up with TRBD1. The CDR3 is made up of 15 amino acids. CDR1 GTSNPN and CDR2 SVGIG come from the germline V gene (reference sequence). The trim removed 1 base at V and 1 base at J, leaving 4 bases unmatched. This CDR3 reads CAWSGPGQGNTEAFF. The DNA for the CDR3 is TGTGCCTGGAGTGGTCCGGGACAGGGGAACACTGAAGCTTTCTTT.

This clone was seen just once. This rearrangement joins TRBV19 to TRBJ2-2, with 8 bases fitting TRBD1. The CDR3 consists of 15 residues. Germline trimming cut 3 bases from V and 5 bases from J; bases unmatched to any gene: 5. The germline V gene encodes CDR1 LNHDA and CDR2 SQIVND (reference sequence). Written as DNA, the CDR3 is TGTGCCAGTAGTATTAGTCAGGGGGCAACCGGGGAGCTGTTTTTT. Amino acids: CASSISQGATGELFF.

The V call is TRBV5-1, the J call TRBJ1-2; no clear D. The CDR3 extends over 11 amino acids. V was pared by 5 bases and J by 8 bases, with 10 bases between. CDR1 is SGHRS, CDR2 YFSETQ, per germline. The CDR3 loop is CASRTGGGYTF. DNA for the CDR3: TGCGCCAGCAGAACTGGAGGGGGCTACACCTTC.

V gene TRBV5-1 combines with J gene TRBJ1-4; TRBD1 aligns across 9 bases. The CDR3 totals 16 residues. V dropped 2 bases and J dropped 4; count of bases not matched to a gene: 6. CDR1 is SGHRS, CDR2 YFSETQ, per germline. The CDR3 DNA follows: TGCGCCAGCAGCTTTGCGACAGGGGGGTATAATGAAAAACTGTTTTTT. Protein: CASSFATGGYNEKLFF.

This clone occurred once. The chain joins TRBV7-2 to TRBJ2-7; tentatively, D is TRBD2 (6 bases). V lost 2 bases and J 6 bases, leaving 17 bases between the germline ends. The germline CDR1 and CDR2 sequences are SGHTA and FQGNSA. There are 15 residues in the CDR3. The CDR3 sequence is CASSLRLRGLGEQYF. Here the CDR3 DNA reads TGTGCCAGCAGCTTACGATTGCGGGGCCTTGGCGAGCAGTACTTC. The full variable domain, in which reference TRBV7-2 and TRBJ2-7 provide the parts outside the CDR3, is GAGVSQSPSNKVTEKGKDVELRCDPISGHTALYWYRQSLGQGLEFLIYFQGNSAPDKSGLPSDRFSAERTGGSVSTLTIQRTQQEDSAVYLCASSLRLRGLGEQYFGPGTRLTVT.

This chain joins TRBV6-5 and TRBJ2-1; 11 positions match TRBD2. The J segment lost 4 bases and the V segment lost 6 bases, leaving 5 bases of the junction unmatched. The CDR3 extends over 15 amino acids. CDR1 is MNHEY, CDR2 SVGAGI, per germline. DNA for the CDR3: TGTGCCAGCAGCCCCGGGACTAGCGGTTACAATGAGCAGTTCTTC. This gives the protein CASSPGTSGYNEQFF.

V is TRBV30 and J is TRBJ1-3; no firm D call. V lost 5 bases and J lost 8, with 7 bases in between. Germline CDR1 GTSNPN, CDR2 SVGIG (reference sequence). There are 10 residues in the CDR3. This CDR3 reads CAWYTDTIYF. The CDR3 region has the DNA TGTGCCTGGTATACGGACACCATATATTTT.

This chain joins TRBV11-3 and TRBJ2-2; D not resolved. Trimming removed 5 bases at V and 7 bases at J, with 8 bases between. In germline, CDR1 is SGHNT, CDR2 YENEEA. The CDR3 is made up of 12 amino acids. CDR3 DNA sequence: TGTGCCAGCAGCCCCCGGAGCGGGGAGCTGTTTTTT. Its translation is CASSPRSGELFF.

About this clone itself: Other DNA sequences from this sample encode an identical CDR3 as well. The CDR3 coding sequence is TGTGCCAGCAGTGCGGGCGGGGGTAGCAATCAGCCCCAGCATTTT. Protein product: CASSAGGGSNQPQHF. This chain links TRBV2 with TRBJ1-5, with a weak D call TRBD1 (5 bases). The CDR3 is 15 residues long. Germline values: CDR1 SNHLY, CDR2 FYNNEI. V was shortened by 4 bases and J by 0 bases, with 10 bases between the two germline ends.

DNA of the CDR3: TGTGCCATCAGTGAGGCAGGGGCAGGCTATGGCTACACCTTC. Translating it yields CAISEAGAGYGYTF. The rearrangement uses TRBV10-3 and TRBJ1-2, with TRBD1 as a possible D gene (6 bases). Trimming removed 2 bases at V and 4 bases at J, with 11 bases between. The CDR3 has 14 residues. Germline V CDR1 and CDR2: ENHRY, SYGVKD.

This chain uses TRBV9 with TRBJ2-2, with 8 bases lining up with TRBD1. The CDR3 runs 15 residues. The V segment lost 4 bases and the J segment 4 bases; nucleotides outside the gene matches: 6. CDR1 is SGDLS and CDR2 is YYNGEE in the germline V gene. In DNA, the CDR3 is TGTGCCAGCAGCTGGCAGGGGGCAAGCACCGGGGAGCTGTTTTTT. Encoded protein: CASSWQGASTGELFF. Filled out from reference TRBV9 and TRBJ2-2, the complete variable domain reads DSGVTQTPKHLITATGQRVTLRCSPRSGDLSVYWYQQSLDQGLQFLIQYYNGEERAKGNILERFSAQQFPDLHSELNLSSLELGDSALYFCASSWQGASTGELFFGEGSRLTVL.

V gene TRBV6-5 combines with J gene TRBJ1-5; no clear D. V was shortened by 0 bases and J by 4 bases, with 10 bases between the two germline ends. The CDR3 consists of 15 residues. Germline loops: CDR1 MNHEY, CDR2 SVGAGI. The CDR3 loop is CASSYSKRANQPQHF. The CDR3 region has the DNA TGTGCCAGCAGTTACTCTAAGAGGGCGAATCAGCCCCAGCATTTT.